This T cell receptor (beta chain) was retrieved from a study of blood T cell repertoires in COVID-19. Study in general: Sources were T cells, B-cell-depleted T cells, or PBMCs; the material itself was cDNA or gDNA.

Patients of the Seattle cohort, enrolled during active infection, were followed longitudinally. Profiling relied on immunoSEQ multiplex PCR, and the TCRdb table lists in-frame clones only, not all of them. The sample lists 410,000 or so clones; 89% were seen once. The ends lost 2 bases at V and 1 base at J; junction bases unmatched: 3. The CDR3 sequence is 14 residues long. In germline, CDR1 is SGHDT, CDR2 YYEEEE. The genes are TRBV5-6 and TRBJ2-7; 7 bases agree with TRBD1. The TCR originated in a woman in her thirties or forties with COVID-19, enrolled during active disease. The specimen was peripheral blood. In DNA, the CDR3 is TGTGCCAGCAGCTTCGGGACAGTTTCCTACGAGCAGTACTTC. Its translation is CASSFGTVSYEQYF.